Listed below are T cell receptor beta chains from one sample, sequenced in a study of PD-1 blockade in mismatch repair-deficient tumors. The assay was immunoSEQ multiplex PCR, and TCRdb's table has in-frame clones only and misses some. The sample shows 17,000 or so clones, 84% of them seen only once. The sample here was PBMCs, taken roughly 23 weeks after starting pembrolizumab. The receptors come from an adult with mismatch repair-deficient cancer. CDR3s include the opening cysteine and the closing phenylalanine or tryptophan. Each record gives: V gene, D gene, CDR3 protein. D genes are given only for firm matches.

v_gene: TRBV15; d_gene: .; CDR3aa: CATTRSREGGDTQYF
v_gene: TRBV28; d_gene: TRBD1; CDR3aa: CASSLVSGGEKLFF
v_gene: TRBV10-3; d_gene: TRBD1; CDR3aa: CATSGTGDEKLFF
v_gene: TRBV28; d_gene: TRBD2; CDR3aa: CASSPLGGKYTQYF
v_gene: TRBV28; d_gene: .; CDR3aa: CASTPQDTMWGNTIYF
v_gene: TRBV9; d_gene: .; CDR3aa: CASSPNSLDQPQHF
v_gene: TRBV4-2; d_gene: .; CDR3aa: CASSQWYRSTDTQYF
v_gene: TRBV6-5; d_gene: .; CDR3aa: CASSNRQMSNQPQHF
v_gene: TRBV27; d_gene: .; CDR3aa: CASSLLANSAEAFF
v_gene: TRBV5-1; d_gene: .; CDR3aa: CASSLDGVWNTGELFF
v_gene: TRBV7-9; d_gene: TRBD2; CDR3aa: CASSLGLAHNEQFF
v_gene: TRBV18; d_gene: TRBD2; CDR3aa: CASSLTGTSGNEQFF
v_gene: TRBV28; d_gene: TRBD1; CDR3aa: CASSSPGQGKDTQYF
v_gene: TRBV12-5; d_gene: .; CDR3aa: CASGPGQPNSPLHF
v_gene: TRBV7-8; d_gene: .; CDR3aa: CASSLAQGNTEAFF
v_gene: TRBV5-1; d_gene: TRBD2; CDR3aa: CASNEGLTSGPTDTQYF
v_gene: TRBV9; d_gene: .; CDR3aa: CASSVVGGPGEQYF
v_gene: TRBV19; d_gene: .; CDR3aa: CASSIGRGFRQPQHF
v_gene: TRBV7-9; d_gene: .; CDR3aa: CASSFSSGPYEQYF
v_gene: TRBV29-1; d_gene: TRBD2; CDR3aa: CSASLAGRDTQYF
v_gene: TRBV10-3; d_gene: TRBD1; CDR3aa: CAISGTGGYTEAFF
v_gene: TRBV7-3; d_gene: TRBD2; CDR3aa: CASSLRTSGRASSYNEQFF
v_gene: TRBV2; d_gene: .; CDR3aa: CASSDWQGTLNTEAFF
v_gene: TRBV5-1; d_gene: TRBD1; CDR3aa: CASSFISGGTEAFF
v_gene: TRBV6-5; d_gene: TRBD2; CDR3aa: CASTRLAGGYEQYF
v_gene: TRBV5-1; d_gene: TRBD1; CDR3aa: CASSLASGTGYNEQFF
v_gene: TRBV27; d_gene: TRBD1; CDR3aa: CASSLGTANYGYTF
v_gene: TRBV7-2; d_gene: TRBD1; CDR3aa: CASSLPGQAREGYTF
v_gene: TRBV7-9; d_gene: .; CDR3aa: CASSPGHFTEAFF
v_gene: TRBV11-2; d_gene: TRBD2; CDR3aa: CASSVGLAGDEQYF
v_gene: TRBV5-5; d_gene: TRBD1; CDR3aa: CASSLRQGETQYF
v_gene: TRBV7-2; d_gene: TRBD2; CDR3aa: CASSRTSGNSYEQYF
v_gene: TRBV19; d_gene: TRBD2; CDR3aa: CASRAGTSSHEQFF
v_gene: TRBV28; d_gene: TRBD2; CDR3aa: CASSPLAGSSYNEQFF
v_gene: TRBV29-1; d_gene: .; CDR3aa: CSVDSRETQYF
v_gene: TRBV18; d_gene: .; CDR3aa: CASSPTKGASTEAFF
v_gene: TRBV11-2; d_gene: TRBD2; CDR3aa: CASSRTSGPITYNEQFF
v_gene: TRBV5-8; d_gene: .; CDR3aa: CASSLGRSLSSYEQYF
v_gene: TRBV5-1; d_gene: .; CDR3aa: CASSRETSSSGANVLTF
v_gene: TRBV7-6; d_gene: .; CDR3aa: CASSISPYEQYF
v_gene: TRBV12-5; d_gene: .; CDR3aa: CASGLQGYNEQFF
v_gene: TRBV28; d_gene: TRBD2; CDR3aa: CASSLPGNSGRKQFF
v_gene: TRBV7-8; d_gene: .; CDR3aa: CASSVTGPNGYTF
v_gene: TRBV5-1; d_gene: .; CDR3aa: CASTVALDTGELFF
v_gene: TRBV27; d_gene: TRBD1; CDR3aa: CASSKRQGVNTEAFF
v_gene: TRBV30; d_gene: .; CDR3aa: CAWSSGVRGTQYF
v_gene: TRBV5-1; d_gene: TRBD1; CDR3aa: CASSFQGAANVGQFF
v_gene: TRBV25-1; d_gene: TRBD2; CDR3aa: CASESTSGSSYEQYF
v_gene: TRBV5-4; d_gene: .; CDR3aa: CASSSEGGVGDTQYF
v_gene: TRBV2; d_gene: .; CDR3aa: CASEDTGRGGKLFF
v_gene: TRBV5-1; d_gene: TRBD1; CDR3aa: CASSVTGTESTEAFF
v_gene: TRBV2; d_gene: TRBD2; CDR3aa: CASTGLAGGKNEQYF
v_gene: TRBV10-2; d_gene: TRBD2; CDR3aa: CASSEPRRGTSMSENEQFF
v_gene: TRBV7-2; d_gene: .; CDR3aa: CASSPLPADTQYF
v_gene: TRBV27; d_gene: .; CDR3aa: CASSLLDPGGLYNEQFF
v_gene: TRBV28; d_gene: .; CDR3aa: CASNRGGIMGIQYF
v_gene: TRBV15; d_gene: .; CDR3aa: CATSRAFDRRFTDTQYF
v_gene: TRBV6-6; d_gene: TRBD1; CDR3aa: CASRDRGNTEAFF
v_gene: TRBV11-2; d_gene: .; CDR3aa: CASSANTGTETQYF